These T cell receptor beta chains were read from a single sample in a study of blood T cell repertoires in COVID-19. The repertoire was sequenced with immunoSEQ multiplex PCR; TCRdb's copy has only in-frame clones and lacks some. This repertoire shows some 210,000 clones, 80% to 90% found once; its top ten account for 20%. Sample: peripheral blood. These receptors all stem from a human donor in a cohort sampled during active COVID-19. Each CDR3 is given with its conserved first and last residue. A D gene is named only where the DNA matches it firmly. Expanded clones are given a class, and other clones once, few, many or no size at all.

CDR3nt | CDR3aa | d_gene | j_gene | abundance | len | v_gene
TGTGCCAGCAGTGGGCTAAGCGGTTCACCCCTCCACTTT | CASSGLSGSPLHF | . | TRBJ1-6 | . | 13 | TRBV25-1
TGTGCCAGCAGGCCCTATAGCAATCAGCCCCAGCATTTT | CASRPYSNQPQHF | . | TRBJ1-5 | . | 13 | TRBV6-5
TGTGCCAGCAGCTTAGATCCGGGTTCCTACAATGAGCAGTTCTTC | CASSLDPGSYNEQFF | . | TRBJ2-1 | . | 15 | TRBV7-8
TGTGCCAGCTCACCCTTGGACAGGCGTTCAACTAATGAAAAACTGTTTTTT | CASSPLDRRSTNEKLFF | TRBD1 | TRBJ1-4 | . | 17 | TRBV18
TGTGCCAGCAGCCCAACTCACAGCGGGAGGAACACCGGGGAGCTGTTTTTT | CASSPTHSGRNTGELFF | TRBD2 | TRBJ2-2 | once | 17 | TRBV5-6
TGCGCCAGCAGCTTGGGGGGACACACGAACACCGGGGAGCTGTTTTTT | CASSLGGHTNTGELFF | . | TRBJ2-2 | . | 16 | TRBV5-1
TGTGCCACCAGCAGAGAGCTAGCGGGAGGTGGGATCACCGGGGAGCTGTTTTTT | CATSRELAGGGITGELFF | TRBD2 | TRBJ2-2 | . | 18 | TRBV15
TGTGCCAGCACCCTGACAGGGTACGGCTACACCTTC | CASTLTGYGYTF | TRBD1 | TRBJ1-2 | . | 12 | TRBV6-5
TGTGCCAGCAGTCAACAGGTTGAGGAAAAACTGTTTTTT | CASSQQVEEKLFF | . | TRBJ1-4 | . | 13 | TRBV28
TGTGCCAGCAGTTACGGTCAGCAGGGCTATGGCTACACCTTC | CASSYGQQGYGYTF | . | TRBJ1-2 | . | 14 | TRBV6-2/TRBV6-3
TGCGCCAGCACTATAGATACAGGGAATTCACCCCTCCACTTT | CASTIDTGNSPLHF | . | TRBJ1-6 | . | 14 | TRBV5-1
TGTGCCAGCAGTCCCCCGGGACAGGTTGCCGGCTACACCTTC | CASSPPGQVAGYTF | TRBD1 | TRBJ1-2 | . | 14 | TRBV25-1
TGTGCTAGTGGTTTCGGGGGGGTCACAGATACGCAGTATTTT | CASGFGGVTDTQYF | TRBD2 | TRBJ2-3 | . | 14 | TRBV12-5
TGTGCCAGTACCCCGCGGTGGGGGCCGAGGACTGAAGCTTTCTTT | CASTPRWGPRTEAFF | . | TRBJ1-1 | . | 15 | TRBV19
TGTGCCAGCGCAGGGGGGTCTAGCACAGATACGCAGTATTTT | CASAGGSSTDTQYF | . | TRBJ2-3 | once | 14 | TRBV2
TGTGCCGCCCGGTGGGACGCGGGGACCGGGGAGCTGTTTTTT | CAARWDAGTGELFF | . | TRBJ2-2 | . | 14 | TRBV4-2
TGTGCCAGCAGCACGTACTCCGGGACTAGCGGGAGGGATACGCAGTATTTT | CASSTYSGTSGRDTQYF | TRBD2 | TRBJ2-3 | . | 17 | TRBV7-6
TGTGCCAGCAGTGACCAAGCGGGGGAATGGGGTGAGCAGTTCTTC | CASSDQAGEWGEQFF | TRBD2 | TRBJ2-1 | . | 15 | TRBV6-4
TGCGCCAGCAGTGAGACCAGAGGTTCTTATGGCTACACCTTC | CASSETRGSYGYTF | . | TRBJ1-2 | few | 14 | TRBV10-1
TGTGCCAGCAGCCCTCACTCCGGGGCACCCCTCCACTTT | CASSPHSGAPLHF | . | TRBJ1-6 | . | 13 | TRBV3-1/TRBV3-2
TGTGCCAGCAGCCGGGGTAATGCGAACACCGGGGAGCTGTTTTTT | CASSRGNANTGELFF | . | TRBJ2-2 | . | 15 | TRBV5-4
TGTGCCAGCTACCCCCGGGGATTGGCACCCCTCCACTTT | CASYPRGLAPLHF | . | TRBJ1-6 | . | 13 | TRBV2
TGCAGTGCTAGTGGACAGCCTCTCTACAATGAGCAGTTCTTC | CSASGQPLYNEQFF | . | TRBJ2-1 | few | 14 | TRBV20-1
TGTGCCCACAAGGGGCGTTTCGATGGCTACACCTTC | CAHKGRFDGYTF | . | TRBJ1-2 | . | 12 | TRBV10-3
TGTGCCAGCAGGCATTCCGGGACAGGGATGAACGAGCAGTACTTC | CASRHSGTGMNEQYF | TRBD1 | TRBJ2-7 | . | 15 | TRBV28
TGTGCCAGCATAGGACACACTAGCACAGATACGCAGTATTTT | CASIGHTSTDTQYF | . | TRBJ2-3 | . | 14 | TRBV6-6
TGCGCCAGCAGCTTGGAGGGGACAGTTAATTCACCCCTCCACTTT | CASSLEGTVNSPLHF | TRBD1 | TRBJ1-6 | . | 15 | TRBV5-1
TGTGCCAGCAGCCAGGGGGGCCTATCCTATGGCTACACCTTC | CASSQGGLSYGYTF | TRBD1 | TRBJ1-2 | . | 14 | TRBV7-9
TGTGCCAGCAGCTTAGCGGGCGGGGGCAAAAACATTCAGTACTTC | CASSLAGGGKNIQYF | TRBD2 | TRBJ2-4 | . | 15 | TRBV11-1
TGTGCCAGCAGTTACGGCGGGACAGAGAATTCACCCCTCCACTTT | CASSYGGTENSPLHF | TRBD1 | TRBJ1-6 | . | 15 | TRBV6-5
TGTGCCAGCGCACGGGCGGGGGGCTCGGGCAATGAGCAGTTCTTC | CASARAGGSGNEQFF | TRBD2 | TRBJ2-1 | . | 15 | TRBV6-5
TGTGCCAGTAGACCCATGGACAGGGCCATGGTCTCAGGGGCCAACGTCCTGACTTTC | CASRPMDRAMVSGANVLTF | TRBD1 | TRBJ2-6 | . | 19 | TRBV19
TGTGCCAGCACCTCCGTTGGAGATGAGCAGTTCTTC | CASTSVGDEQFF | . | TRBJ2-1 | . | 12 | TRBV6-5
TGTGCCAGCAGCCCCCAAACAGGTAACACTGAAGCTTTCTTT | CASSPQTGNTEAFF | . | TRBJ1-1 | . | 14 | TRBV7-2
TGCAGCGTAAATCCCGGGACACCCTACACCTTC | CSVNPGTPYTF | . | TRBJ1-2 | . | 11 | TRBV29-1
TGTGCCAGCCGGGACACCCGTTTTCCCCAGCATTTT | CASRDTRFPQHF | . | TRBJ1-5 | . | 12 | TRBV6-5
TGTGCCAGCAGCCGCTCTGGAGAGGTTTACAATGAGCAGTTCTTC | CASSRSGEVYNEQFF | . | TRBJ2-1 | . | 15 | TRBV7-8
TGTGCCAGTACCACAGGGGACTTAGAAAATCAGCCCCAGCATTTT | CASTTGDLENQPQHF | TRBD1 | TRBJ1-5 | once | 15 | TRBV19
TGTGCCAGCAGCTTACAGCGGAGAGGTGGAGAGACCCAGTACTTC | CASSLQRRGGETQYF | . | TRBJ2-5 | . | 15 | TRBV7-2
TGCGCCAGCAGCTTGGAGGGAGGGTCTACCACCGGGGAGCTGTTTTTT | CASSLEGGSTTGELFF | TRBD2 | TRBJ2-2 | . | 16 | TRBV5-1
TGTGCCAGCAGCTCGGGACAGACCGTCACTAGTGAAGCTTTCTTT | CASSSGQTVTSEAFF | TRBD1 | TRBJ1-1 | once | 15 | TRBV5-6
TGCAGCGAAACACCTGACAAAACGGCGACAGCTTTCTTT | CSETPDKTATAFF | . | TRBJ1-1 | . | 13 | TRBV29-1
TGTGCCAGCGCGGCCCAGGGAGAGACCCAGTACTTC | CASAAQGETQYF | . | TRBJ2-5 | . | 12 | TRBV18
TGTGCCAGCAGCCCAGCAGATACGCAGTATTTT | CASSPADTQYF | . | TRBJ2-3 | once | 11 | TRBV7-9
TGTGCCAGCAGCAAGGGACTAGCGGGGAGCCAAGAGACCCAGTACTTC | CASSKGLAGSQETQYF | TRBD2 | TRBJ2-5 | . | 16 | TRBV7-2
TGTGCCAGCAGCTCTCAGCGGGAGGCAGATACGCAGTATTTT | CASSSQREADTQYF | TRBD2 | TRBJ2-3 | . | 14 | TRBV5-4